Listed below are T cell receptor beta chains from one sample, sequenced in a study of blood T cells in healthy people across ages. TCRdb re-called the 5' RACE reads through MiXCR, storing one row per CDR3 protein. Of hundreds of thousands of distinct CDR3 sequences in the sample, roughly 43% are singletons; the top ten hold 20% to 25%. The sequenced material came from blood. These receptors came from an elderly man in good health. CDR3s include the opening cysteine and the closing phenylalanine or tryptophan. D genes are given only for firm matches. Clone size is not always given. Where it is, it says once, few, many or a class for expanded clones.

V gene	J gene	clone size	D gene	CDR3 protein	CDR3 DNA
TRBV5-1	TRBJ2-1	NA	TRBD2	CASSLTSGAYYEQFF	TGCGCCAGCAGCTTAACTAGCGGGGCTTACTACGAGCAGTTCTTC
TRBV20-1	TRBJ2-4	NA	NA	CSARRGRGLAKNIQYF	TGCAGTGCTAGGAGGGGCAGGGGACTAGCCAAAAACATTCAGTACTTC
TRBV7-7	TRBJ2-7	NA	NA	CASSLSAGADEQYF	TGTGCTAGCAGCTTATCAGCAGGGGCCGACGAGCAGTACTTC
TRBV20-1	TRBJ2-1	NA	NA	CSATAVQAPRNEQFF	TGTAGTGCTACCGCGGTGCAGGCACCTCGGAATGAGCAGTTCTTC
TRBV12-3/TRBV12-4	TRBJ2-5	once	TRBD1	CASSSYRGREETQYF	TGTGCCAGCAGTTCTTACAGGGGGAGAGAGGAGACCCAGTACTTC
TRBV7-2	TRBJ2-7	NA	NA	CASSLAGRGFYEQYF	TGTGCCAGCAGCTTAGCGGGACGGGGGTTCTACGAGCAGTACTTC
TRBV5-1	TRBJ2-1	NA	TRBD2	CASSPVGRGGGDEQFF	TGCGCCAGCAGCCCCGTAGGACGGGGGGGCGGTGATGAGCAGTTCTTC
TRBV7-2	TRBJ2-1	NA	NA	CASSLGLGGHNEQFF	TGTGCCAGCAGCCTCGGACTAGGGGGACACAATGAGCAGTTCTTC
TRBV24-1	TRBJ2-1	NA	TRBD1	CATSAGQVNNEQFF	TGTGCCACCAGTGCGGGACAGGTGAACAATGAGCAGTTCTTC
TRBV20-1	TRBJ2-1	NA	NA	CSASPLLGSEDEQFF	TGCAGTGCTAGCCCCCTTCTGGGGAGTGAGGATGAGCAGTTCTTC
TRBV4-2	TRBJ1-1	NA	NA	CASSQGALKNTEAFF	TGTGCCAGCAGCCAAGGAGCGCTTAAGAACACTGAAGCTTTCTTT
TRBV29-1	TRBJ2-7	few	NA	CSVREYEQYF	TGCAGCGTCCGAGAGTACGAGCAGTACTTC
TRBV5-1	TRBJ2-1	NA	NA	CASSLQIHNEQFF	TGCGCCAGCAGCTTACAGATCCACAATGAGCAGTTCTTC
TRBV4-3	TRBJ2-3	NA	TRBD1	CASSQGLQGALPDTQYF	TGCGCCAGCAGCCAAGGATTACAGGGGGCGCTTCCAGATACGCAGTATTTT
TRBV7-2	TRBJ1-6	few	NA	CASSLIPENSPLHF	TGTGCCAGCAGCTTAATTCCCGAAAATTCACCCCTCCACTTT
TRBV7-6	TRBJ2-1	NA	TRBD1	CASSKRDRGSTGIYNEQFF	TGTGCCAGCAGCAAACGGGACAGGGGGAGTACGGGAATATACAATGAGCAGTTCTTC
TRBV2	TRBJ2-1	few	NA	CASSEALGVNEQFF	TGTGCCAGCAGTGAAGCTTTGGGGGTCAATGAGCAGTTCTTC
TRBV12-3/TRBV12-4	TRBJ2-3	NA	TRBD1	CASSFGDRGEDTQYF	TGTGCCAGCAGTTTTGGGGACAGGGGGGAAGATACGCAGTATTTT
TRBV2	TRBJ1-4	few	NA	CASCREADEKLFF	TGTGCCAGCTGTAGGGAGGCGGATGAAAAACTGTTTTTT
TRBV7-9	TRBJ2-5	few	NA	CASSLSRRQETQYF	TGTGCCAGCAGCTTATCGAGGAGACAAGAGACCCAGTACTTC
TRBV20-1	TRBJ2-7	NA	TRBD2	CSATGRAGVYEQYF	TGCAGTGCTACCGGACGAGCGGGAGTCTACGAGCAGTACTTC
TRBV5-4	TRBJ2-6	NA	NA	CATQGNGANVLTF	TGTGCCACCCAGGGGAACGGGGCCAACGTCCTGACTTTC
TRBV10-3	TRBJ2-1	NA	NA	CTIRETGTEDEQFF	TGTACCATCAGAGAGACAGGGACTGAGGACGAGCAGTTCTTC
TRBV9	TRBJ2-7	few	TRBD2	CASSVGYSGSYEQYF	TGTGCCAGCAGCGTAGGATATAGCGGGAGCTACGAGCAGTACTTC
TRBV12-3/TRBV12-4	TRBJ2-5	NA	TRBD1	CASRKDRGRETQYF	TGTGCCAGCAGGAAGGACAGGGGACGAGAGACCCAGTACTTC
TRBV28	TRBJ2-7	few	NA	CASSPPSMGGPYTQFGNEQYF	TGTGCCAGCAGCCCCCCATCGATGGGAGGCCCTTACACGCAATTCGGGAACGAGCAGTACTTC
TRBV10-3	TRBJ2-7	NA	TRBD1	CAIRSDRGAQYF	TGTGCCATCAGATCAGACAGGGGGGCGCAGTACTTC